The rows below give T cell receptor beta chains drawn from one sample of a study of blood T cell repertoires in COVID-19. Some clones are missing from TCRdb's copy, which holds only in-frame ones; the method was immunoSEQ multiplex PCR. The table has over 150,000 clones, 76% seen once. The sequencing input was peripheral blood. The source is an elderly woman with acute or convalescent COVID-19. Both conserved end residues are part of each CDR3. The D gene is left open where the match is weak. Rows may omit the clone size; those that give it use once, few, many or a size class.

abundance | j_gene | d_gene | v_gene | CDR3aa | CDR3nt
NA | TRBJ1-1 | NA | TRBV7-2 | CASSFAPWTNTEAFF | TGTGCCAGCAGCTTTGCCCCGTGGACAAACACTGAAGCTTTCTTT
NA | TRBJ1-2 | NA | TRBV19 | CASSIARAYGYTF | TGTGCCAGTAGTATAGCCAGGGCCTATGGCTACACCTTC
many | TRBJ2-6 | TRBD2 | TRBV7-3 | CASSPSRGGAGGANVLTF | TGTGCCAGCAGCCCCTCGCGCGGGGGGGCTGGTGGGGCCAACGTCCTGACTTTC
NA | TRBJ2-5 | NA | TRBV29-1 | CSVEKRPGETQYF | TGCAGTGTTGAAAAACGGCCAGGAGAGACCCAGTACTTC
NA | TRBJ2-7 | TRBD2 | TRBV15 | CATSRGLAGGLKEQYF | TGTGCCACCAGCAGAGGTTTAGCGGGAGGTCTTAAAGAGCAGTACTTC
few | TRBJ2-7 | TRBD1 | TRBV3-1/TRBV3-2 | CASSQALTGTGGYEQYF | TGTGCCAGCAGCCAAGCGCTAACCGGGACAGGGGGCTACGAGCAGTACTTC
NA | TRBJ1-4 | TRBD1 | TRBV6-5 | CASSYSGTGDEKLFF | TGTGCCAGCAGTTACTCCGGGACAGGGGATGAAAAACTGTTTTTT
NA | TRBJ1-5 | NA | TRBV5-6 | CASSSRRNQPQHF | TGTGCCAGCAGCTCGCGGCGAAATCAGCCCCAGCATTTT
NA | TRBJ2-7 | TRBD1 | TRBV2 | CASSIGTGDYEQYF | TGTGCCAGCAGCATCGGGACAGGGGACTACGAGCAGTACTTC
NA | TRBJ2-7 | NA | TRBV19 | CASSNPGAGEQYF | TGTGCCAGTAGTAATCCTGGGGCCGGGGAGCAGTACTTC
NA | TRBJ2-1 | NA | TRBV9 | CASSVVVGVYNEQFF | TGTGCCAGCAGCGTAGTTGTCGGTGTGTACAATGAGCAGTTCTTC
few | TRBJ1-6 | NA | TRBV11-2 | CASSLGSSPLHF | TGTGCCAGCAGCTTAGGAAGCTCACCCCTCCACTTT
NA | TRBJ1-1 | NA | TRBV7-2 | CASSSTMNTEAFF | TGTGCCAGCAGCTCGACAATGAACACTGAAGCTTTCTTT
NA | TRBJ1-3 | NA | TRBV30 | CAWSVGNAGNTIYF | TGTGCCTGGAGTGTTGGCAACGCTGGAAACACCATATATTTT
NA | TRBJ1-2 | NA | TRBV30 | CASPDQGLSYGYTF | TGTGCCTCTCCCGATCAGGGGCTGTCCTATGGCTACACCTTC
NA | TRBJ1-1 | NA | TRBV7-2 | CASSLAGVMNTEAFF | TGTGCCAGCAGCTTAGCCGGAGTCATGAACACTGAAGCTTTCTTT
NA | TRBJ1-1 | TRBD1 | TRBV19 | CASSLRSSGQGNSAFF | TGTGCCAGTAGCCTTCGTTCCAGCGGACAGGGCAATTCAGCTTTCTTT
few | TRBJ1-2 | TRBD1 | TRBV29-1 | CSVRDGQGSVYGYTF | TGCAGCGTTAGGGACGGACAGGGGTCGGTATATGGCTACACCTTC
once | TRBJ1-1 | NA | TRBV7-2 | CASSLVSQGNKNTEAFF | TGTGCCAGCAGCTTAGTTTCACAGGGAAATAAGAACACTGAAGCTTTCTTT
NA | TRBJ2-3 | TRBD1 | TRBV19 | CASSNRGYDTDTQYF | TGTGCCAGTAGTAACAGGGGTTATGACACAGATACGCAGTATTTT
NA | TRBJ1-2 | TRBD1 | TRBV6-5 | CASSYRPGQGAAGYTF | TGTGCCAGCAGTTACCGCCCGGGACAGGGGGCTGCTGGCTACACCTTC
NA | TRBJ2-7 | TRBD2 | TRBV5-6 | CASSPVAGRTYEQYF | TGTGCCAGCAGCCCAGTAGCGGGACGAACCTACGAGCAGTACTTC
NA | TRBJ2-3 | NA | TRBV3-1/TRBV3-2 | CASSQVGWGGTDTQYF | TGTGCCAGCAGCCAAGTAGGTTGGGGGGGCACAGATACGCAGTATTTT
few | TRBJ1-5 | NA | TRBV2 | CASSKDFFSNQPQHF | TGTGCCAGCAGTAAGGACTTTTTTAGCAATCAGCCCCAGCATTTT
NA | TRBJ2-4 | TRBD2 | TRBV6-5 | CASTPSGGAGIQYF | TGTGCCAGCACCCCTAGCGGGGGGGCGGGCATTCAGTACTTC
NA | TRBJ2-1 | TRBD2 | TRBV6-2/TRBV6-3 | CASSYSWTSGIYNEQFF | TGTGCCAGCAGTTACTCCTGGACTAGCGGGATCTACAATGAGCAGTTCTTC
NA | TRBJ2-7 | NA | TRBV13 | CASTLGWQDYEQYF | TGTGCCAGCACCCTAGGTTGGCAGGACTACGAGCAGTACTTC
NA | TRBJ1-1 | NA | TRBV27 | CASSLRQATEAFF | TGTGCCAGCAGTCTCCGACAGGCCACTGAAGCTTTCTTT
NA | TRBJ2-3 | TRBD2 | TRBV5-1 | CASSLARSGTDTDTQYF | TGCGCCAGCAGCTTGGCCCGCAGCGGGACCGACACAGATACGCAGTATTTT
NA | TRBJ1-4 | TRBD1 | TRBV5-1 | CASSLGQINEKLFF | TGCGCCAGCAGCCTGGGACAGATTAATGAAAAACTGTTTTTT